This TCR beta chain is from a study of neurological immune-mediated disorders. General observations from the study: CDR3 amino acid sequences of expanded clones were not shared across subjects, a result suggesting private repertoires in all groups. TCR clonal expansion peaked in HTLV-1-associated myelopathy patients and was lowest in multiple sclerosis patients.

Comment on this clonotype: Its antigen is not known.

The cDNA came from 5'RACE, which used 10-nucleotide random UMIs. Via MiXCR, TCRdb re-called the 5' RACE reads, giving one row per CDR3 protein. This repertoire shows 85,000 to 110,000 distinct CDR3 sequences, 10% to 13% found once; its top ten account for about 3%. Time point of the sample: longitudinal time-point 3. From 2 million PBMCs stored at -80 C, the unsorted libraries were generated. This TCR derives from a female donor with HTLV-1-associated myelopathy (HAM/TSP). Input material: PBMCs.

The CDR3 loop reads CASSHGTEAFF. The CDR3 region has the DNA TGTGCCAGCAGCCACGGGACTGAAGCTTTCTTT. The chain is built from TRBV6-5 and TRBJ1-1; no definite D call. CDR1 and CDR2 from the germline V gene are MNHEY and SVGAGI. The CDR3 is 11 amino acids. Trimming left V 6 bases short and J 5 bases short, with 7 bases between.